The next 28 T cell receptor beta chains were all read from a single sample in a study of T cells in Graves' hyperthyroidism and ophthalmopathy. Amplification targeted TCR beta CDR3 regions from RNA transcripts. The TCR CDR3 first-round RT-PCR relied on the HTBI primer set. TCRdb re-called the multiplex PCR reads through MiXCR, storing one row per CDR3 protein. Among hundreds of thousands of distinct CDR3 sequences listed, around 21% were seen once. The sequenced sample consisted of blood. These receptors were taken from a man younger than 45 with Graves' ophthalmopathy.

As to this clonotype: At one boundary the junction diverges from the germline segment, which might be a read error. V gene TRBV4-1 combines with J gene TRBJ2-5; TRBD2 aligns across 12 bases. The CDR3 length is 20 residues. Germline V gene lookup returns CDR1 MGHRA and CDR2 YSYEKL. CDR3 DNA: TGCGCCAGCAACCAATCTGGGACTAGCGGGCTGGCCACCACTGCGGAGACCCAGTACTTC. Amino acid sequence: CASNQSGTSGLATTAETQYF.

The table lists this clonotype with many counts. The chain uses TRBV6-1 and TRBJ2-3, with TRBD2 identical over 14 bases. Germline CDR1 and CDR2: MNHNS and SASEGT. The CDR3 length is 17 residues. V lost 5 bases, J lost 6 bases, and 10 bases stayed unmatched. DNA of the CDR3: TGTGCCAGCAGTCTACCTGGACTAGCGGGAGGCATGGATACGCAGTATTTT. Translating it yields CASSLPGLAGGMDTQYF.

This clonotype appeared many times. The chain employs TRBV6-2 or TRBV6-3 and TRBJ2-3, with 9 bases aligning to TRBD2. Trimming took 7 bases from V and 2 from J; bases not matched to a gene: 4. Germline V lookup: CDR1 MNHEY, CDR2 SVGEGT. CDR3 size: 14 residues. CDR3 loop: CASTSGRLTDTQYF. The CDR3 coding sequence is TGTGCCAGCACGAGCGGGAGGCTCACAGATACGCAGTATTTT.

This chain links TRBV4-2 with TRBJ2-3, with D possibly TRBD2 on 5 matching bases. The CDR3 covers 13 residues. Trimming took 1 base from V and 6 from J, leaving 8 bases between them. Germline CDR1 is LGHNA and CDR2 is YNFKEQ. Here the CDR3 reads CASSQGVADTQYF. The CDR3 coding sequence is TGTGCCAGCAGCCAAGGGGTAGCGGATACGCAGTATTTT.

The chain recombines TRBV3-1 with TRBJ2-1; D gene ambiguous. V dropped 7 bases and J dropped 8 bases, with 15 bases sitting between them. Per germline, CDR1 LGHDT and CDR2 YNNKEL (reference sequence). This CDR3 region has 13 residues. The CDR3 loop is CASTPDTEDEQFF. As DNA, the CDR3 is TGTGCCAGCACCCCAGACACCGAGGATGAGCAGTTCTTC.

The chain is built from TRBV7-3 and TRBJ1-1, with no clear D. Germline CDR1 reads SGHTA; CDR2 reads FQGTGA. Trimming pared 4 bases from V and 1 base from J, leaving 10 bases between. The length of the CDR3 is 14 residues. The CDR3 spells CASSSNGPNTEAFF. CDR3 DNA sequence: TGTGCCAGCAGCTCTAACGGGCCGAACACTGAAGCTTTCTTT.

The rearrangement joins TRBV20-1 to TRBJ2-5, with D tentatively TRBD2 (6 bases). V was trimmed by 3 bases and J by 7 bases, leaving 18 bases between them. The germline V gene encodes CDR1 DFQATT and CDR2 SNEGSKA (reference sequence). The CDR3 has 14 residues. CDR3 region: CSASDAGPQGTQYF. The CDR3 DNA reads as TGCAGTGCTAGTGATGCGGGGCCCCAGGGGACCCAGTACTTC.

This clonotype was seen more than once but under ten times. The genes are TRBV19 and TRBJ2-3; 8 nucleotides match TRBD2. This CDR3 region has 17 residues. Germline values: CDR1 LNHDA, CDR2 SQIVND (reference sequence). The V and J ends lost 5 bases and 4 bases, in that order; junction bases with no gene match: 14. The CDR3 loop is CASSPQPISGSADTQYF. The CDR3 nucleotides are TGTGCCAGTAGTCCTCAACCGATAAGCGGGAGCGCAGATACGCAGTATTTT.

Only a few counts were recorded for this clonotype. This chain connects TRBV28 to TRBJ2-7; 8 nucleotides match TRBD1. CDR1 and CDR2 (germline): MDHEN, SYDVKM. The trim removed 6 bases at V and 2 bases at J, leaving 9 bases unmatched. The CDR3 loop spans 15 amino acids. The CDR3 DNA follows: TGTGCCAGCAGCCCAGGACAGGGTTTACCCTACGAGCAGTACTTC. This encodes CASSPGQGLPYEQYF.

This clonotype was observed a few times. CDR3 sequence (DNA): TGTGCCAGCTCACCGGCCGGAAGTGAGGAAAAACTGTTTTTT. Protein product: CASSPAGSEEKLFF. The rearrangement uses TRBV18 and TRBJ1-4; no clear D gene. V lost 3 bases, J lost 8 bases, and 13 bases lay in between. Per germline, CDR1 KGHSH and CDR2 LQKENI. This CDR3 is 14 amino acids long.

The chain recombines TRBV6-1 with TRBJ2-5; D is perhaps TRBD1 (6 bases). Germline CDR1 and CDR2: MNHNS and SASEGT. CDR3 length: 15 residues. The V end lost 6 bases, the J end lost 1 base, and 15 bases lay between the germline ends. This CDR3 reads CASSLGASTQETQYF. In DNA form, the CDR3 reads TGTGCCAGCAGCCTGGGGGCAAGCACCCAAGAGACCCAGTACTTC.

The J gene is TRBJ2-3, the V gene TRBV9, with D perhaps matching TRBD2 (6 bases). There are 16 residues in the CDR3. Trimming took 4 bases from V and 3 from J, leaving 18 bases between them. Germline lookup yields CDR1 SGDLS and CDR2 YYNGEE. CDR3 in DNA: TGTGCCAGCAGCCTAGGGACGGGGGAGTGGACAGATACGCAGTATTTT. It is translated as CASSLGTGEWTDTQYF.

This clonotype was counted a single time. Given a much more abundant clone one base away, this may be a read error. The rearrangement links TRBV6-5 to TRBJ2-5; possible D gene TRBD1, 6 bases. CDR3 length equals 16 residues. Germline V gene data show CDR1 as MNHEY and CDR2 as SVGAGI. Trimming left V 0 bases short and J 2 bases short, with 13 bases between. Here the CDR3 DNA reads TGTGCCAGCAGTTACTCGATTGGACAGACTCAAGAGACCCAGTACTTC. It translates to CASSYSIGQTQETQYF.

There are many counts of this clonotype. The V gene is TRBV7-2, the J gene TRBJ2-5; 9 bases line up with TRBD1. CDR1 SGHTA and CDR2 FQGNSA come from the germline V gene. The CDR3 contains 15 residues. V lost 5 bases, J lost 2 bases, and 6 bases stayed unmatched. The CDR3 spells CASSPGTGLQETQYF. For the CDR3, the DNA is TGTGCCAGCAGCCCCGGGACAGGGTTACAAGAGACCCAGTACTTC.

There are many counts of this clonotype. This sequence joins TRBV27 and TRBJ2-2, with 7 bases fitting TRBD1. The germline gives CDR1 MNHEY, CDR2 SMNVEV (reference sequence). Trimming removed 6 bases from V and 4 bases from J; junction bases left unmatched: 5. This CDR3 region has 14 residues. The CDR3 DNA follows: TGTGCCAGCAGCCCTGGGACAGCCACCGGGGAGCTGTTTTTT. Translated, it gives CASSPGTATGELFF.

The J gene is TRBJ2-2, the V gene TRBV29-1, with 7 bases fitting TRBD2. The germline V gene has CDR1 SQVTM and CDR2 ANQGSEA. There are 14 residues in the CDR3. V trimming: 0 bases; J trimming: 7 bases; junction bases outside the gene matches: 5. CDR3 in amino acids: CSVEDWGGGGELFF. Here the CDR3 DNA reads TGCAGCGTTGAAGATTGGGGGGGAGGCGGGGAGCTGTTTTTT.

Ten or more counts support this clonotype. Here the CDR3 reads CSAKPTNRPETQYF. The CDR3 DNA reads as TGCAGTGCTAAACCAACCAACCGGCCAGAGACCCAGTACTTC. V and J are TRBV20-1 and TRBJ2-5; no firm D call. CDR3 length equals 14 residues. The germline V gene encodes CDR1 DFQATT and CDR2 SNEGSKA (reference sequence). V was pared by 4 bases and J by 4 bases, with 16 bases between.

This clonotype was seen more than once but under ten times. The rearrangement uses TRBV29-1 and TRBJ2-7; TRBD1 aligns across 7 bases. The CDR3 spans 11 residues. Looked up from germline, CDR1 is SQVTM and CDR2 is ANQGSEA. V shed 6 bases and J 3 bases; nucleotides not matched to a gene: 2. DNA for the CDR3: TGCAGCGTCCGGACAGGCTACGAGCAGTACTTC. It yields the protein CSVRTGYEQYF.

The chain combines TRBV2 with TRBJ1-6; D unclear. CDR1 SNHLY and CDR2 FYNNEI come from the germline V gene. CDR3 length: 13 amino acids. V gave up 7 bases and J gave up 8 bases, with 12 bases separating them. CDR3 sequence (DNA): TGTGCCAGCACCCTTAGGGAGTATTCACCCCTCCACTTT. It is translated as CASTLREYSPLHF.

V and J are TRBV6-1 and TRBJ1-1; the D is unclear. Trimming shortened V by 10 bases and J by 5 bases, and 14 bases separated the two germline ends. This CDR3 is 12 amino acids long. Germline CDR1 reads MNHNS; CDR2 reads SASEGT. Here the CDR3 DNA reads TGTGCCATCCCTCGGATTGGAACTGAAGCTTTCTTT. It translates to CAIPRIGTEAFF.

This clonotype was found once. J is TRBJ1-3 and V is TRBV18; D possibly corresponds to TRBD1 (5 bases). The CDR3 is 14 residues long. Trimming left V 4 bases short and J 6 bases short, with 13 bases between. The germline CDR1 and CDR2 sequences are KGHSH and LQKENI. This CDR3 is CASSQVGTENTIYF. The CDR3 DNA reads TGTGCCAGCTCACAGGTGGGGACTGAAAACACCATATATTTT. The whole variable domain, remainder taken from reference TRBV18 and TRBJ1-3, is NAGVMQNPRHLVRRRGQEARLRCSPMKGHSHVYWYRQLPEEGLKFMVYLQKENIIDESGMPKERFSAEFPKEGPSILRIQQVVRGDSAAYFCASSQVGTENTIYFGEGSWLTVV.

Only a few counts were recorded for this clonotype. This rearrangement joins TRBV7-9 to TRBJ2-7; 8 bases agree with TRBD2. Germline trimming cut 2 bases from V and 3 bases from J; bases unmatched to any gene: 6. This CDR3 spans 15 amino acids. Germline-derived CDR1 and CDR2 are SEHNR and FQNEAQ (reference sequence). The CDR3 here is CASSLYPSGYYEQYF. The CDR3 DNA is TGTGCCAGCAGCTTATACCCTAGCGGGTACTACGAGCAGTACTTC.

The V call is TRBV28, the J call TRBJ1-3; D might be TRBD1 (5 bases). V lost 6 bases, J lost 0 bases, and 15 bases lay in between. Germline V gives CDR1 MDHEN, CDR2 SYDVKM. The CDR3 is made up of 16 amino acids. The CDR3 nucleotides are TGTGCCAGCAGCTTTTCGACAGCTATCTCTGGAAACACCATATATTTT. Its protein is CASSFSTAISGNTIYF.

This chain uses TRBV5-5 with TRBJ1-6; tentatively, D is TRBD1 (5 bases). Trimming shortened V by 3 bases and J by 7 bases, and 14 bases separated the two germline ends. Germline V CDR1 and CDR2: SGHKS, YYEKEE (reference sequence). CDR3 length equals 15 residues. CDR3 DNA: TGTGCCAGCAGCTGGGCTGACAGTCCAAATTCACCCCTCCACTTT. This sequence encodes CASSWADSPNSPLHF.

This clonotype was counted many times. The rearrangement links TRBV30 to TRBJ1-1; D is uncertain. Germline CDR1 GTSNPN, CDR2 SVGIG (reference sequence). There are 14 residues in the CDR3. Deletions cut 2 bases from V and 4 bases from J, with 14 bases between. CDR3 nucleotide sequence: TGTGCCTGGAGTTTCCCCGCTGCGGGCACTGAAGCTTTCTTT. Translated, it gives CAWSFPAAGTEAFF.

Only a few counts were recorded for this clonotype. The chain employs TRBV20-1 and TRBJ2-7; no reliable D call. Germline V gene data show CDR1 as DFQATT and CDR2 as SNEGSKA (reference sequence). V lost 5 bases and J lost 1, with 15 bases in between. The CDR3 spans 14 residues. CDR3: CSAAPARVSYEQYF. The DNA of the CDR3 is TGCAGTGCTGCGCCTGCACGGGTTTCCTACGAGCAGTACTTC.

V usage is TRBV27 and J usage is TRBJ2-3, with D possibly matching TRBD2 (5 bases). V lost 6 bases to trimming and J lost 3 bases, with 19 bases between them. CDR1 and CDR2 from the germline V gene are MNHEY and SMNVEV (reference sequence). This CDR3 is built from 16 residues. CDR3 coding DNA: TGTGCCAGCAGCCCCGGAGGCCCCGCGCTTACAGATACGCAGTATTTT. It is translated as CASSPGGPALTDTQYF.

This clonotype came up many times. The CDR3 sequence is CASSQVAGVRGEQFF. In DNA form, the CDR3 reads TGTGCCAGCAGCCAAGTAGCGGGAGTCCGCGGTGAGCAGTTCTTC. V gene TRBV3-1 combines with J gene TRBJ2-1, with 9 nucleotides matching TRBD2. This CDR3 region has 15 residues. Per the germline V gene, CDR1 is LGHDT and CDR2 is YNNKEL (reference sequence). V shed 1 base and J 9 bases; nucleotides not matched to a gene: 7.